The following is a T cell receptor (beta chain) sequence with its context. Antigen specificity is unknown. Donors were healthy HIV-negative adults without recent acute infections or vaccinations. Germline V gene data show CDR1 as MDHEN and CDR2 as SYDVKM. With 8 bases removed from V and 1 base from J, the gap between germline ends came to 12 bases. The CDR3 covers 13 residues. Profiled with immunoSEQ multiplex PCR; TCRdb holds only in-frame clones, not every one. The repertoire holds a few hundred thousand clones, with around 87% as singletons. The data were taken from a study of shared clonotypes between healthy human individuals. At the level of the study: Participating donors consisted of a couple of women and a few men aged 18 to 49. CD4 naive cells filled three plates per donor, CD4 memory three, CD8 naive two and CD8 memory one.

Study results and caveats: Only blood underwent sampling, and tissue repertoires likely differ.

This TCR came from a man younger than 35 in good health. The specimen was memory CD8+ T cells sorted from blood. Subset meaning: CD45RO+ cells pooled with CCR7-negative TemRA cells. This sequence joins TRBV28 and TRBJ2-7; a possible D gene is TRBD1 (6 bases). CDR3 protein: CASQPDSSYEQYF. CDR3 nucleotides: TGTGCCAGCCAACCGGACAGTTCCTACGAGCAGTACTTC.